This T cell receptor beta chain came from a study of blood T cell repertoires in COVID-19. Germline CDR1 reads SEHNR; CDR2 reads FQNEAQ (reference sequence). After removal of 3 bases from V and 3 bases from J, the junction contained 6 bases not matched to a gene. The CDR3 runs to 16 residues. Original data processing: Estimated nucleated cell counts came from reference gene primer amplification. Produced via immunoSEQ multiplex PCR; TCRdb's table is partial and in-frame only. V, J and clone size were drawn from that table, and D and trimming were deduced from the DNA. The sample includes 150,000 to 200,000 clones, about four fifths of them seen just once.

Sequenced sample: peripheral blood. The chain couples TRBV7-9 to TRBJ2-2, with 8 bases lining up with TRBD2. The clonotype comes from a human donor with acute or convalescent COVID-19. The donor label of this sample is uncertain. The CDR3 here is CASSLGGRPYTGELFF. As DNA, the CDR3 is TGTGCCAGCAGCTTGGGCGGGAGGCCTTACACCGGGGAGCTGTTTTTT.